Below, 29 T cell receptor beta chains from the same sample are listed, as sequenced in a study of spatial heterogeneity in lung cancer. Broader study findings: Counts of expanded alpha and beta TCRs within tumors tracked the tumor nonsynonymous mutation count.

Time point here: sample taken at primary tumor resection. Their antigens remain unidentified. TCRdb passed the 5' RACE reads through MiXCR, listing each CDR3 protein once. The sample lists thousands of distinct CDR3 sequences, 13% to 15% occurring once. The sample here was lung tumor tissue, taken at surgery. The source of these receptors is a female donor with early-stage non-small cell lung cancer.

This clonotype occurred many times. The chain uses TRBV19 and TRBJ2-1; 8 bases are a match to TRBD2. In germline, CDR1 is LNHDA, CDR2 SQIVND (reference sequence). Trimming took 2 bases from V and 5 from J; bases not matched to a gene: 8. This CDR3 has 16 residues. The CDR3 region has the DNA TGTGCCAGTAGTATAAGTATGCGGGGGGCCCACAATGAGCAGTTCTTC. It yields the protein CASSISMRGAHNEQFF.

This clonotype came up many times. The chain carries TRBV7-2 and TRBJ1-1; D not certain. Germline CDR1 SGHTA, CDR2 FQGNSA. Trimming stripped 2 bases from V and 5 bases from J, with 9 bases between. The CDR3 runs to 13 residues. CDR3 loop: CASSLKGGTEAFF. The CDR3 nucleotides are TGTGCCAGCAGCTTAAAGGGTGGAACTGAAGCTTTCTTT.

In its sample, this clonotype ranks as medium-sized (0.01 to 0.1%). The chain employs TRBV12-3 or TRBV12-4 and TRBJ1-3; no firm D call. The CDR3 length is 12 residues. V was pared by 3 bases and J by 4 bases, with 4 bases between. The CDR3 is CASSLVGNTIYF. The CDR3, as DNA: TGTGCCAGCAGTTTGGTGGGAAACACCATATATTTT.

The rearrangement joins TRBV5-1 to TRBJ1-2; no clear D. Germline-derived CDR1 and CDR2 are SGHRS and YFSETQ. The CDR3 consists of 14 residues. Trimming removed 0 bases at V and 4 bases at J, with 10 bases between. As DNA, the CDR3 is TGCGCCAGCAGCTTGGAACCCGGGAGCTATGGCTACACCTTC. This codes for CASSLEPGSYGYTF.

This clonotype was detected only once. The J gene is TRBJ2-1, the V gene TRBV11-2, with 7 bases matching TRBD1. This CDR3 is 12 amino acids long. The germline gives CDR1 SGHAT, CDR2 FQNNGV. Losses at the gene ends were 6 bases for V and 12 bases for J; bases not matched to a gene: 8. Written as DNA, the CDR3 is TGTGCCAGCAGTACACGACAGGGTGGGCAGTTCTTC. Encoded protein: CASSTRQGGQFF.

This clonotype is judged medium-sized. The CDR3 loop is CSADESGSTTDTQYF. Written as DNA, the CDR3 is TGCAGTGCGGACGAAAGCGGGAGCACCACAGATACGCAGTATTTT. The chain links TRBV20-1 to TRBJ2-3; TRBD2 matches at 8 bases. J gave up 2 bases and V 6 bases, and 10 bases lay outside the gene matches. From germline, CDR1 is DFQATT and CDR2 SNEGSKA (reference sequence). The CDR3 runs 15 residues.

This clonotype was seen repeatedly, ten times or more. The gene calls are TRBV9 and TRBJ2-2; weak D call: TRBD2 (6 bases). Germline lookup yields CDR1 SGDLS and CDR2 YYNGEE. The CDR3 runs to 16 residues. The V gene lost 3 bases and the J gene lost 1 base, with 13 bases spanning the gap. The CDR3 protein is CASSGTAAGNTGELFF. DNA of the CDR3: TGTGCCAGCAGCGGGACGGCAGCGGGGAACACCGGGGAGCTGTTTTTT.

This clonotype occurred many times. This chain connects TRBV7-2 to TRBJ2-5; a weak D match, TRBD1 (5 bases). Germline CDR1 and CDR2: SGHTA and FQGNSA. The ends were cut back, 3 bases at V and 2 bases at J, with 19 bases in the middle. This CDR3 spans 17 amino acids. The chain's CDR3 is CASSFPTVLRRQETQYF. CDR3 nucleotides: TGTGCCAGCAGCTTCCCGACAGTCCTGAGGCGGCAAGAGACCCAGTACTTC.

This clonotype was seen ten or more times. CDR3 in DNA: TGCAGCGTTTTGGACAGAGGTCTAGGCTCTGGACGGAGTGGCCATGAGCAGTTCTTC. It specifies CSVLDRGLGSGRSGHEQFF. This chain joins TRBV29-1 and TRBJ2-1, with D maybe TRBD1 (6 bases). Germline V CDR1 and CDR2: SQVTM, ANQGSEA. V was clipped by 5 bases and J by 8 bases, with 34 bases between them. The CDR3 runs 19 residues.

This rearrangement joins TRBV6-5 to TRBJ1-4; no clear D. Trimming took off 4 bases at V and 4 bases at J, with 10 bases between the two ends. The CDR3 length is 14 residues. Germline values: CDR1 MNHEY, CDR2 SVGAGI. The CDR3 region has the DNA TGTGCCAGCAGTTTTCGCTCCTTTAATGAAAAACTGTTTTTT. It encodes CASSFRSFNEKLFF.

This clonotype was detected many times. This chain links TRBV5-1 with TRBJ2-1; TRBD2 aligns across 13 bases. The J segment lost 2 bases and the V segment lost 3 bases, leaving 8 bases of the junction unmatched. The CDR3 totals 18 residues. CDR1 is SGHRS, CDR2 YFSETQ, per germline. The CDR3 DNA reads as TGCGCCAGCAGCTGGGGGACTAGCGGGGACTCTACCTACAATGAGCAGTTCTTC. Translated, it gives CASSWGTSGDSTYNEQFF.

In this sample, this clonotype is medium-sized. The chain recombines TRBV7-2 with TRBJ2-5, with 13 bases matching TRBD2. Germline assignment: CDR1 SGHTA and CDR2 FQGNSA. J lost 5 bases, V lost 0 bases, and 3 bases had no gene match. The CDR3 length is 16 residues. The CDR3 sequence is CASSLAGTSGVETQYF. The DNA for the CDR3 is TGTGCCAGCAGCTTAGCCGGGACTAGCGGGGTGGAGACCCAGTACTTC.

This clonotype is medium-sized (0.01 to 0.1%). The chain couples TRBV7-2 to TRBJ2-5, with D perhaps TRBD1 (5 bases). The length of the CDR3 is 14 residues. The germline gives CDR1 SGHTA, CDR2 FQGNSA. V lost 5 bases, J lost 3 bases, and 13 bases lay in between. The DNA of the CDR3 is TGTGCCAGCAGCCGCCTTAGGGGCGAAGAGACCCAGTACTTC. This gives the protein CASSRLRGEETQYF.

At least ten counts were recorded for this clonotype. This chain connects TRBV3-1 to TRBJ1-2, with D hard to call. The germline V gene encodes CDR1 LGHDT and CDR2 YNNKEL (reference sequence). This CDR3 is 16 amino acids long. Trimming removed 0 bases at V and 4 bases at J, with 15 bases between. CDR3 amino acids: CASSQDPPRRGYGYTF. The CDR3, as DNA: TGTGCCAGCAGCCAAGATCCCCCCCGGAGAGGCTATGGCTACACCTTC.

This clonotype is labeled medium-sized (0.01 to 0.1%). The chain carries TRBV6-6 and TRBJ1-2; D uncertain. Trimming stripped 6 bases from V and 4 bases from J, with 9 bases between. Germline-derived CDR1 and CDR2 are MNHNY and SVGAGI (reference sequence). The length of the CDR3 is 12 residues. The CDR3 nucleotides are TGTGCCAGCAGAGTGGGCGCCTATGGCTACACCTTC. Translating it yields CASRVGAYGYTF.

V usage is TRBV4-2 and J usage is TRBJ2-5, with D hard to call. This CDR3 is 16 amino acids long. Trimming took 0 bases from V and 5 from J, leaving 16 bases between them. Per the germline V gene, CDR1 is LGHNA and CDR2 is YNFKEQ. In DNA form, the CDR3 reads TGTGCCAGCAGCCAAGACGTAACAGTAATTAGTGAGACCCAGTACTTC. It encodes CASSQDVTVISETQYF.

This clonotype is classed as medium-sized. V usage is TRBV5-1 and J usage is TRBJ2-1, with D unresolved. CDR1 is SGHRS and CDR2 is YFSETQ in the germline V gene. The CDR3 spans 13 residues. With 7 bases removed from V and 6 bases from J, the gap between germline ends came to 14 bases. The CDR3 sequence: CASRSGVGNEQFF. The CDR3 coding sequence is TGCGCCAGCCGGTCAGGCGTTGGCAATGAGCAGTTCTTC.

This clonotype is deemed medium-sized (0.01 to 0.1%). The chain recombines TRBV2 with TRBJ2-3; 10 bases match TRBD1. This CDR3 is built from 19 residues. V gave up 1 base and J gave up 7 bases; unmatched junction bases: 17. CDR1 SNHLY and CDR2 FYNNEI come from the germline V gene. The CDR3 sequence is CASSEDRPPGQGRWNTQYF. The CDR3 DNA follows: TGTGCCAGCAGTGAAGATCGGCCCCCGGGACAGGGGAGGTGGAATACGCAGTATTTT.

Judged by abundance, this clonotype is medium-sized (0.01 to 0.1%). The chain recombines TRBV5-1 with TRBJ1-1; TRBD1 might be the D (5 bases). Germline V gene sequence: CDR1 SGHRS, CDR2 YFSETQ. The CDR3 spans 14 residues. V shed 2 bases and J shed 4 bases, with 12 bases lying between them. As DNA, the CDR3 is TGCGCCAGCAGCTTCTTGGTCGGGGCCACTGAAGCTTTCTTT. As protein: CASSFLVGATEAFF.

In its sample, this clonotype ranks as medium-sized. This CDR3 is CASSFGLGNTEAFF. The DNA for the CDR3 is TGTGCCAGCAGTTTCGGTTTGGGTAACACTGAAGCTTTCTTT. The J gene is TRBJ1-1, the V gene TRBV12-3 or TRBV12-4, with unresolved D. This CDR3 is built from 14 residues. V lost 3 bases and J 2 bases, leaving 10 bases between the germline ends.

This clonotype was picked up many times. The gene calls are TRBV18 and TRBJ2-5; D perhaps matches TRBD1 (5 bases). The CDR3 sequence is 15 residues long. Germline CDR1 KGHSH, CDR2 LQKENI. V was pared by 5 bases and J by 1 base, with 14 bases between. CDR3 loop: CASSGSTDFQETQYF. CDR3 nucleotide sequence: TGTGCCAGCTCAGGATCGACAGACTTCCAAGAGACCCAGTACTTC.

This clonotype is medium-sized within its sample. The V and J genes are TRBV6-1 and TRBJ1-1; TRBD1 is a possible D gene (6 bases). Trimming took off 4 bases at V and 0 bases at J, with 15 bases between the two ends. The germline CDR1 and CDR2 sequences are MNHNS and SASEGT. This CDR3 has 16 residues. The CDR3 protein is CASSAPWGRMNTEAFF. The CDR3, as DNA: TGTGCCAGCAGTGCCCCGTGGGGGCGCATGAACACTGAAGCTTTCTTT.

Judged by abundance, this clonotype is medium-sized (0.01 to 0.1%). The chain combines TRBV29-1 with TRBJ1-1; TRBD1 is a possible D gene (5 bases). The CDR3 spans 12 residues. Germline V gene data show CDR1 as SQVTM and CDR2 as ANQGSEA. Trimming removed 7 bases at V and 1 base at J, with 10 bases between. The CDR3 here is CSGRQTNTEAFF. The CDR3 region has the DNA TGCAGCGGCCGACAGACGAACACTGAAGCTTTCTTT.

Many counts were recorded for this clonotype. The chain joins TRBV27 to TRBJ1-6; TRBD1 matches 7 bases. Trimming cost V 6 bases and J 6 bases; bases outside gene matches: 5. In germline, CDR1 is MNHEY, CDR2 SMNVEV (reference sequence). The CDR3 runs to 14 residues. Here the CDR3 reads CASRVGTVNSPLHF. In DNA, the CDR3 is TGTGCCAGCAGAGTGGGGACAGTTAATTCACCCCTCCACTTT.

This clonotype is categorized as medium-sized. This rearrangement joins TRBV19 to TRBJ2-2; D remains ambiguous. There are 12 residues in the CDR3. V was cut by 10 bases and J by 6 bases, with 12 bases left in between. Germline CDR1 is LNHDA and CDR2 is SQIVND (reference sequence). CDR3 sequence reads: CATSDDPGELFF. CDR3 in DNA: TGTGCCACCTCGGACGACCCCGGGGAGCTGTTTTTT.

This clonotype was seen at least ten times. The V gene is TRBV18, the J gene TRBJ1-1, with a tentative D call TRBD1 (6 bases). CDR3 size: 12 residues. Germline CDR1 KGHSH, CDR2 LQKENI. The ends were cut back, 3 bases at V and 7 bases at J, with 9 bases in the middle. In nucleotides, the CDR3 is TGTGCCAGCTCACCGACAGGAGATGAAGCTTTCTTT. Protein sequence: CASSPTGDEAFF.

This clonotype is medium-sized by share. The chain uses TRBV7-9 and TRBJ2-2; the D is unclear. Germline loops: CDR1 SEHNR, CDR2 FQNEAQ (reference sequence). Trimming pared 5 bases from V and 6 bases from J, leaving 13 bases between. The CDR3 spans 14 residues. The CDR3 sequence: CASSPSNEAGELFF. As DNA, the CDR3 is TGTGCCAGCAGCCCCTCGAACGAGGCCGGGGAGCTGTTTTTT.

The chain has TRBV6-2 or TRBV6-3 and TRBJ2-1; 9 bases are shared with TRBD2. Germline values: CDR1 MNHEY, CDR2 SVGEGT. This CDR3 has 15 amino acids. The V and J ends lost 7 bases and 6 bases, in that order; junction bases with no gene match: 10. CDR3 bases: TGTGCCAGCACCCTACGTGGTAGCGGGAGCAATGAGCAGTTCTTC. Translating it yields CASTLRGSGSNEQFF.

This clonotype was recorded many times. V gene TRBV5-1 combines with J gene TRBJ2-2; the match to TRBD2 covers 7 bases. The CDR3 is 17 amino acids. CDR1 is SGHRS and CDR2 is YFSETQ in the germline V gene. Trimming removed 7 bases from V and 3 bases from J; junction bases left unmatched: 15. The CDR3 is CASGQSSSGLDTGELFF. DNA for the CDR3: TGCGCCAGCGGGCAATCCTCTAGCGGTCTTGACACCGGGGAGCTGTTTTTT.